The 8 T cell receptor beta chains below all came from one sample that was sequenced in a study of blood T cell repertoires in COVID-19. Sequenced by immunoSEQ multiplex PCR; TCRdb stores in-frame clones only, minus some. The sample contains over 600,000 clones, 70% to 90% of which appear only once. The sequenced sample consisted of peripheral blood. The receptors come from a woman younger than 30 with acute or convalescent COVID-19.

With respect to this clone: Other DNA sequences in this sample translate to the same CDR3. V gene TRBV10-3 combines with J gene TRBJ1-1; a weak D match, TRBD1 (5 bases). CDR3 size: 13 residues. CDR1 and CDR2 from the germline V gene are ENHRY and SYGVKD. Between the trimmed V and J ends, which lost 4 bases and 1 base, there was a span of 7 bases. The CDR3 loop reads CAISVQGNTEAFF. The CDR3 DNA is TGTGCCATCAGTGTTCAGGGGAACACTGAAGCTTTCTTT.

The V gene is TRBV7-2, the J gene TRBJ1-2; TRBD1 agrees at 12 bases. Trimming at V came to 2 bases and at J to 7 bases, leaving 2 bases not matched to a gene. Germline values: CDR1 SGHTA, CDR2 FQGNSA. This CDR3 has 14 amino acids. DNA for the CDR3: TGTGCCAGCAGCTTATGGGGACAGGGGGCTGGCTACACCTTC. It is translated as CASSLWGQGAGYTF.

Remarks on this clone: Other DNA sequences of this sample code for an identical CDR3. The V and J genes are TRBV5-1 and TRBJ1-3, with 8 bases lining up with TRBD1. V gave up 0 bases and J gave up 4 bases; unmatched junction bases: 0. The CDR3 runs 14 residues. Per germline, CDR1 SGHRS and CDR2 YFSETQ. CDR3 DNA sequence: TGCGCCAGCAGCTTGGGGACAGGGGGAAACACCATATATTTT. It encodes CASSLGTGGNTIYF.

The V and J genes are TRBV5-1 and TRBJ1-2, with TRBD1 as a possible D gene (5 bases). Germline V gives CDR1 SGHRS, CDR2 YFSETQ. The ends were cut back, 4 bases at V and 6 bases at J, with 13 bases in the middle. CDR3 length: 13 amino acids. CDR3 protein: CASSPSPTDGYTF. CDR3 nucleotides: TGCGCCAGCAGCCCGTCGCCGACAGATGGCTACACCTTC.

V is TRBV19 and J is TRBJ1-6, with 7 positions matching TRBD1. CDR1 and CDR2 (germline): LNHDA, SQIVND (reference sequence). CDR3 length equals 16 residues. The V gene end was trimmed by 7 bases and the J gene end by 9 bases; junction bases not matched to a gene: 15. The CDR3 DNA follows: TGTGCCAGTACTAACTTCCGGGACAGCCGGGGTTCACCCCTCCACTTT. The encoded protein is CASTNFRDSRGSPLHF.

This clone was counted once. This rearrangement joins TRBV12-3 or TRBV12-4 to TRBJ2-3; D call uncertain. Between the trimmed V and J ends, which lost 3 bases and 4 bases, there was a span of 8 bases. This CDR3 has 13 residues. The DNA of the CDR3 is TGTGCCAGCAGTTTTGACGGGTCAGATACGCAGTATTTT. It specifies CASSFDGSDTQYF.

The CDR3 region has the DNA TGTGCCAGCAGCCAACTCGGCAATGAGCAGTTCTTC. Its translation is CASSQLGNEQFF. The chain carries TRBV14 and TRBJ2-1; no reliable D call. The germline gives CDR1 SGHDN, CDR2 FVKESK. The CDR3 runs 12 residues. Trimming took 2 bases from V and 6 from J, leaving 5 bases between them.

This sequence joins TRBV5-4 and TRBJ1-1; no clear D gene. This CDR3 has 13 amino acids. The ends were cut back, 4 bases at V and 1 base at J, with 8 bases in the middle. Germline V gene data show CDR1 as SGHNT and CDR2 as YYREEE (reference sequence). The CDR3 DNA sequence: TGTGCCAGCAGCACGACACCGAACACTGAAGCTTTCTTT. This encodes CASSTTPNTEAFF.